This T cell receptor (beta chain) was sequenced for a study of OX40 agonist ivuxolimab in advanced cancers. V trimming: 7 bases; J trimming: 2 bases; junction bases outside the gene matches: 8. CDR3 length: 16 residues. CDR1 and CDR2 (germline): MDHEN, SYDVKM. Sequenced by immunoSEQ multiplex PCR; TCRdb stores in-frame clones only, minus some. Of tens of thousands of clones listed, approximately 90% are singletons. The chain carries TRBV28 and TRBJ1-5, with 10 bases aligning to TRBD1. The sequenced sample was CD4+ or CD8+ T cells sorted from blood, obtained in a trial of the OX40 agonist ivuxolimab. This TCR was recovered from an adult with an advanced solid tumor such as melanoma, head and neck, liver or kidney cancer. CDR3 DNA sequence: TGTGCCAGCACCAGCGGACAGGGGGTAGGCAATCAGCCCCAGCATTTT. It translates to CASTSGQGVGNQPQHF. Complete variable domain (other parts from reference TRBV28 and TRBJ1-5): DVKVTQSSRYLVKRTGEKVFLECVQDMDHENMFWYRQDPGLGLRLIYFSYDVKMKEKGDIPEGYSVSREKKERFSLILESASTNQTSMYLCASTSGQGVGNQPQHFGDGTRLSIL.